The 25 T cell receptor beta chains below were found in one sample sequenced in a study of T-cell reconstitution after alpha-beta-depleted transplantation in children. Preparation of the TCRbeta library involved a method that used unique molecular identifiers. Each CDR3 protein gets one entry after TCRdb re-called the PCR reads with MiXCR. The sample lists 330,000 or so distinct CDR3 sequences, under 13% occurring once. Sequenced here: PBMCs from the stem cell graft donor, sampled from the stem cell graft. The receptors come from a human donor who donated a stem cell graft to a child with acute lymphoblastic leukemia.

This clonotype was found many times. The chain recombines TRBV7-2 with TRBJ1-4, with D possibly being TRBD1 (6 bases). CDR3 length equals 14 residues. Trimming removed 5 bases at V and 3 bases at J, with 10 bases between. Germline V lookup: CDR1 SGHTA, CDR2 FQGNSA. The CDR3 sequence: CASSTDSSNEKLFF. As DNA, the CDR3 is TGTGCCAGCAGCACGGACAGTTCTAATGAAAAACTGTTTTTT. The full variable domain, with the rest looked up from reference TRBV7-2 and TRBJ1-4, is GAGVSQSPSNKVTEKGKDVELRCDPISGHTALYWYRQSLGQGLEFLIYFQGNSAPDKSGLPSDRFSAERTGGSVSTLTIQRTQQEDSAVYLCASSTDSSNEKLFFGSGTQLSVL.

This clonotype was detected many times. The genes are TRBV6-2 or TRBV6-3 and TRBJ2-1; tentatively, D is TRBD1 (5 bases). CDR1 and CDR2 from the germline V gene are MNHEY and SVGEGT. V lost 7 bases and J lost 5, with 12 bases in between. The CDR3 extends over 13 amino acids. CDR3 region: CASNQGRNNEQFF. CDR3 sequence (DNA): TGTGCCAGCAACCAGGGAAGGAACAATGAGCAGTTCTTC.

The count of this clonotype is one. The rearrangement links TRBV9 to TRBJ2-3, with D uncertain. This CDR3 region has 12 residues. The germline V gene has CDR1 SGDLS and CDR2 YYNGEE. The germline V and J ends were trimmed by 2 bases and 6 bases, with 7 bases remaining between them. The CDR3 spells CASSVDGDTQYF. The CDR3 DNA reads TGTGCCAGCAGCGTTGACGGGGATACGCAGTATTTT.

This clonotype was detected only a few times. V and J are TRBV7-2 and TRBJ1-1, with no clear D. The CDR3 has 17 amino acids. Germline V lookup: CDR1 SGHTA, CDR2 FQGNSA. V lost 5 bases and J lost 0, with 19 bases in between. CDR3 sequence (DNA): TGTGCCAGCAGCCCGGAACTTCTTGCGCATATGAACACTGAAGCTTTCTTT. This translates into CASSPELLAHMNTEAFF. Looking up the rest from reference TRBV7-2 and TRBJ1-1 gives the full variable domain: GAGVSQSPSNKVTEKGKDVELRCDPISGHTALYWYRQSLGQGLEFLIYFQGNSAPDKSGLPSDRFSAERTGGSVSTLTIQRTQQEDSAVYLCASSPELLAHMNTEAFFGQGTRLTVV.

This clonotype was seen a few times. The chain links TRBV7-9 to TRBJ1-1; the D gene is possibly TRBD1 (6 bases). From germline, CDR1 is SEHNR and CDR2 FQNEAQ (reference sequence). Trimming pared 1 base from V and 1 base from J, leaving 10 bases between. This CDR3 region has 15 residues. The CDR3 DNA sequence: TGTGCCAGCAGCTTAGAGGCCAGGGGGAACACTGAAGCTTTCTTT. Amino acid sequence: CASSLEARGNTEAFF.

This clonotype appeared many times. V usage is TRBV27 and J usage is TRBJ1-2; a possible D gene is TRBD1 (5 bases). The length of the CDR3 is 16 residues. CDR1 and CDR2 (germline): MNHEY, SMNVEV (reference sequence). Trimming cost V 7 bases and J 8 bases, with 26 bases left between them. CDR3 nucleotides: TGTGCCAGCACTCCCGGGAGGGGCAAAGGAGGAGACGGCTACACCTTC. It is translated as CASTPGRGKGGDGYTF.

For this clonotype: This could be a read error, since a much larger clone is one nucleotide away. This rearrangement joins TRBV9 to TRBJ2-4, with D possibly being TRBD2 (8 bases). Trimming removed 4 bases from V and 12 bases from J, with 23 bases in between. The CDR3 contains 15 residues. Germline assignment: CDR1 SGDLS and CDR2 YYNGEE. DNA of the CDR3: TGTGCCAGCAGCCCTCCAGTCCCGGGAGGGGACAGTCAGTACTTC. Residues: CASSPPVPGGDSQYF.

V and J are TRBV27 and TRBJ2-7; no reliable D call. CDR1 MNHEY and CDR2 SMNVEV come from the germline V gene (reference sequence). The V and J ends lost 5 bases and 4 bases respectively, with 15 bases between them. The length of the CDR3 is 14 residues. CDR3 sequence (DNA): TGTGCCAGCAGTCCCGTTCCAGCACTGTACGAGCAGTACTTC. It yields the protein CASSPVPALYEQYF.

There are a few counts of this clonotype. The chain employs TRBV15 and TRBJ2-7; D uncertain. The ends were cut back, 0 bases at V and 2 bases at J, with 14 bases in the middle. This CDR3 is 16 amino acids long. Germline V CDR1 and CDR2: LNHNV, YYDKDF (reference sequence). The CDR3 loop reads CATSRDFSSNTYEQYF. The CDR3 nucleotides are TGTGCCACCAGCAGAGATTTCAGTTCAAATACCTACGAGCAGTACTTC.

The CDR3 DNA follows: TGCAGCGTTGAAGACATTGGGACTAGCGGGACTTACAATGAGCAGTTCTTC. Encoded protein: CSVEDIGTSGTYNEQFF. The genes are TRBV29-1 and TRBJ2-1, with TRBD2 identical over 13 bases. The CDR3 is 17 amino acids. Per germline, CDR1 SQVTM and CDR2 ANQGSEA. V lost 0 bases, J lost 4 bases, and 6 bases stayed unmatched.

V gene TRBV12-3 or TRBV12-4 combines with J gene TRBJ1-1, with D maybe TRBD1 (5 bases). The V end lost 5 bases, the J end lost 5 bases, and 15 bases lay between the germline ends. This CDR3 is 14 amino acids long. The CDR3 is CASSLGPSGTEAFF. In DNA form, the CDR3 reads TGTGCCAGCAGTCTGGGGCCCTCTGGGACTGAAGCTTTCTTT.

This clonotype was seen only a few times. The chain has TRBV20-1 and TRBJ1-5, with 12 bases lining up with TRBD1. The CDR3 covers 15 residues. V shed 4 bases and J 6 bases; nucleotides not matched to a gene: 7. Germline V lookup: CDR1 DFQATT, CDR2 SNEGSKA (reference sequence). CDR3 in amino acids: CSATSGTGGRQPQHF. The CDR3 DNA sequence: TGCAGTGCTACCTCCGGGACAGGGGGCCGTCAGCCCCAGCATTTT.

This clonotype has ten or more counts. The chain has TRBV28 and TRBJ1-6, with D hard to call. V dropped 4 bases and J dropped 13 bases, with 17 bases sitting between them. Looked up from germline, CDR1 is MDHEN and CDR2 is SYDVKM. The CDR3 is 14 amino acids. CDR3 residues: CASSSADGRWPLHF. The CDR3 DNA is TGTGCCAGCAGTTCTGCGGACGGCCGGTGGCCCCTCCACTTT.

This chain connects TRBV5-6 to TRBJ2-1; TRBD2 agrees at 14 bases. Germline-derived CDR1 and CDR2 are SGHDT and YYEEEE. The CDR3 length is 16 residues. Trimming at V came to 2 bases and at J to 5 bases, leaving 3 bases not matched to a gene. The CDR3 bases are TGTGCCAGCAGCTTCGGACTAGCGGGAGGTAACAATGAGCAGTTCTTC. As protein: CASSFGLAGGNNEQFF.

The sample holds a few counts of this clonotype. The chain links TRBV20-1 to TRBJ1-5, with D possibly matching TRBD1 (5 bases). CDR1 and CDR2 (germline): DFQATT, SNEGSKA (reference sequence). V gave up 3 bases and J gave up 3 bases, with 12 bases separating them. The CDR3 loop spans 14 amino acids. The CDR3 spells CSASPGRDNQPQHF. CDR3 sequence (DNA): TGCAGTGCTAGCCCGGGGCGGGACAATCAGCCCCAGCATTTT.

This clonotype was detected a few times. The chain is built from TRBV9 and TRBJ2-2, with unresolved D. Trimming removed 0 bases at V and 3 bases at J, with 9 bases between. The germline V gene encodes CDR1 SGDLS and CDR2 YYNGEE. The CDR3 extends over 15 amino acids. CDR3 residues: CASSVGVGHTGELFF. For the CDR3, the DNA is TGTGCCAGCAGCGTAGGAGTCGGTCACACCGGGGAGCTGTTTTTT.

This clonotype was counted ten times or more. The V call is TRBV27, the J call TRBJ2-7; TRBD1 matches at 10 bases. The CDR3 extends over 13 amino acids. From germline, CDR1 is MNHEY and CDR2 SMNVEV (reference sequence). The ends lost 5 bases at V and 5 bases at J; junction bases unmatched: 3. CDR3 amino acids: CASSSGTGDEQYF. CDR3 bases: TGTGCCAGCAGTAGCGGGACAGGGGACGAGCAGTACTTC.

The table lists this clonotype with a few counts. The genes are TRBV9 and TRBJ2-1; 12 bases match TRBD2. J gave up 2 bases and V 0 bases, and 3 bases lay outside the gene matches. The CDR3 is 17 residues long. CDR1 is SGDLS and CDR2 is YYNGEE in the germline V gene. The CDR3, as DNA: TGTGCCAGCAGCGTAGGGCTAGCGGGAGGGCCCTACAATGAGCAGTTCTTC. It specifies CASSVGLAGGPYNEQFF.

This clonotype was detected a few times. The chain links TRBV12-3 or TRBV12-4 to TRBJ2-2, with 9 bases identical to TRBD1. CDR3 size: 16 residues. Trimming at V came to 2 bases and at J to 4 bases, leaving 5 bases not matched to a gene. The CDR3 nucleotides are TGTGCCAGCAGTTTACCACAGGGGGCGCCCACCGGGGAGCTGTTTTTT. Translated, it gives CASSLPQGAPTGELFF.

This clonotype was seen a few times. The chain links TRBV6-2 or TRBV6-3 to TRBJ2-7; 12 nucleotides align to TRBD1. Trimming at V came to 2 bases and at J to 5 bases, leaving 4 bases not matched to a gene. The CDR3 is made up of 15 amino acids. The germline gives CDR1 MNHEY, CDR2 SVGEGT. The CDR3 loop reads CASSYVGTGGHEQYF. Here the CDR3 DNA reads TGTGCCAGCAGTTACGTCGGGACAGGGGGCCACGAGCAGTACTTC.

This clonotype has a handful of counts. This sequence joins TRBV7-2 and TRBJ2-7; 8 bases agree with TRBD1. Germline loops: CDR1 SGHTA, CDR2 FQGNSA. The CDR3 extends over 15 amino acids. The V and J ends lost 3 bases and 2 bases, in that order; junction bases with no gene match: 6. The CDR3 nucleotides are TGTGCCAGCAGCTTCTACCAGGGGGCCCCCTACGAGCAGTACTTC. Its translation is CASSFYQGAPYEQYF.

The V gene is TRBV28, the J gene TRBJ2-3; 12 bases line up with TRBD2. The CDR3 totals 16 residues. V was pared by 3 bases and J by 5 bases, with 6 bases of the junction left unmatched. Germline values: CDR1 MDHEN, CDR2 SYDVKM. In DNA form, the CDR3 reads TGTGCCAGCAGTTTCCCTCTAGCGGGAGGGGGAGATACGCAGTATTTT. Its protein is CASSFPLAGGGDTQYF.

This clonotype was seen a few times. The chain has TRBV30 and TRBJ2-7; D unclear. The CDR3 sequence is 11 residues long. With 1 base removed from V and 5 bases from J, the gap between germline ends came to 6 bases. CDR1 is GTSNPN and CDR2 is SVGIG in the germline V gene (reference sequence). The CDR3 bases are TGTGCCTGGAGTGAGATCCACGAGCAGTACTTC. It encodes CAWSEIHEQYF.

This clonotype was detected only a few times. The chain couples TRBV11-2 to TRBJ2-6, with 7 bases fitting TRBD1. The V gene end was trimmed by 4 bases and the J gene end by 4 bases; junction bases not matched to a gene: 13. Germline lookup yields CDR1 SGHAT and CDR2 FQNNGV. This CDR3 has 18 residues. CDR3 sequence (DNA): TGTGCCAGCAGCTCACTGAGAGACAGGGAAGCCGGGGCCAACGTCCTGACTTTC. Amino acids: CASSSLRDREAGANVLTF.

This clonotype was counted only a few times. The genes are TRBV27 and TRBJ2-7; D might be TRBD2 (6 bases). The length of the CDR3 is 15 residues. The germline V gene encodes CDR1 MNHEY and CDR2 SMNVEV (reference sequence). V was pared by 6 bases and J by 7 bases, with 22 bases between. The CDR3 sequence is CASRQTGTGGREQYF. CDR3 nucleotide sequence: TGTGCCAGCAGACAAACCGGGACTGGGGGAAGAGAGCAGTACTTC.